These 2 T cell receptor beta chains originate from one sample sequenced in a study of T cell responses to AZD1222 COVID-19 vaccine. Produced via immunoSEQ multiplex PCR; TCRdb's table is partial and in-frame only. The sample includes 150,000 to 200,000 clones, under 95% of them seen just once. Sequencing was performed on peripheral blood, taken 28 days after the second AZD1222 dose. Receptor source: an adult who received the AZD1222 COVID-19 vaccine.

This chain joins TRBV7-9 and TRBJ1-1; D gene unclear. The CDR3 extends over 13 amino acids. In germline, CDR1 is SEHNR, CDR2 FQNEAQ (reference sequence). The V end lost 1 base, the J end lost 10 bases, and 13 bases lay between the germline ends. The DNA of the CDR3 is TGTGCCAGCAGCTTAGACCCTGGATGGGTAGCTTTCTTT. Protein: CASSLDPGWVAFF.

This chain joins TRBV5-1 and TRBJ1-1; the D is unclear. The CDR3 consists of 13 residues. Deletions cut 7 bases from V and 6 bases from J, with 16 bases between. Germline V gene sequence: CDR1 SGHRS, CDR2 YFSETQ. CDR3 protein: CASATGPTAEAFF. The CDR3 DNA reads as TGCGCCAGCGCAACTGGTCCCACGGCTGAAGCTTTCTTT.